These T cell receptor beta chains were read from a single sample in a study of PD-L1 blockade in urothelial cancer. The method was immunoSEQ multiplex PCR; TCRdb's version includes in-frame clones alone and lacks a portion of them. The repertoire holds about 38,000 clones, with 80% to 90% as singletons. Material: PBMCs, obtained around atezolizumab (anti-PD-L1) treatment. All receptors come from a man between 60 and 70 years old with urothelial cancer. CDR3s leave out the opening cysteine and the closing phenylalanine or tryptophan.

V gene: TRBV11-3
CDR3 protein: ASSLAGDYLGDEQF

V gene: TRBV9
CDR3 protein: ASSVQADGNGAF

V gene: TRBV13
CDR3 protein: ASSFTGRGEKLF

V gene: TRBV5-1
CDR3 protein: ASSPSGQGAEKLF

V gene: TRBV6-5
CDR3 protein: ASRRTATNTGELF

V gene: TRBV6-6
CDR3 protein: ASKPAGAYEQY

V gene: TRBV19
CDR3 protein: ASSWTATNEKLF

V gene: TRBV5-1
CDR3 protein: ASSSGTGQETQY

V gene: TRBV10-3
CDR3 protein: AIQRQGGDSPLH

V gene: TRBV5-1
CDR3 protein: ASSIGQWGANVLT

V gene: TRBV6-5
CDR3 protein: ASSQTSDTEAF

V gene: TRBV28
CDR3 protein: ASSFSGAKNIQY

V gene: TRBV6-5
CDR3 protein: ASSYLGQGLELF

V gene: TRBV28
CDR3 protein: ASSFAPWAGGLEKLF

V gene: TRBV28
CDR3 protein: AGQGATEAF

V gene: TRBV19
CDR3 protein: ASTATGYEQY

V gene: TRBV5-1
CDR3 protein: ASSLWDRVSWTGELF

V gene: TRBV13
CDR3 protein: ASSLVSQGAYEQY